Below, one T cell receptor beta chain is given with its context. The germline gives CDR1 SGHTA, CDR2 FQGNSA. This CDR3 spans 14 amino acids. V lost 7 bases, J lost 0 bases, and 4 bases stayed unmatched. The data were obtained in a study of cytomegalovirus exposure and HLA in healthy donors. PCR primers comprised 60 Vbeta and 13 Jbeta primers. Sequenced by immunoSEQ multiplex PCR; TCRdb stores in-frame clones only, minus some. The data show around 55,000 clones, with 65% to 80% seen just once and about 32% held by the top ten. The rearrangement joins TRBV7-2 to TRBJ1-1; 8 bases agree with TRBD1. The sample comprised PBMCs. This clonotype was sampled from a man aged 35 to 55 in good health and CMV-seropositive. The CDR3 region is CASNYRGMNTEAFF. Here the CDR3 DNA reads TGTGCCAGCAACTACAGGGGGATGAACACTGAAGCTTTCTTT.